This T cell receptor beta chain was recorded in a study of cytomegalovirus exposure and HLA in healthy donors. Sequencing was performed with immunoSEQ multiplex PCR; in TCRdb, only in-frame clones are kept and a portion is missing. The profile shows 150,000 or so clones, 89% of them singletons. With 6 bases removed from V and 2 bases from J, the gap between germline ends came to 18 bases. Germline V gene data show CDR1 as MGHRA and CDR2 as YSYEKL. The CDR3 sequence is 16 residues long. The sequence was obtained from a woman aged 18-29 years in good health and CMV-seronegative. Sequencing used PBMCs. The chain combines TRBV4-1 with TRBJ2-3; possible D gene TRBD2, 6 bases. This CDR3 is CASRANGGVSTDTQYF. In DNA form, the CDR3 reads TGCGCCAGCAGGGCTAACGGAGGGGTCTCCACAGATACGCAGTATTTT.